Listed here are 14 T cell receptor beta chains from one sample, sequenced in a study of T cell responses to AZD1222 COVID-19 vaccine. Method: immunoSEQ multiplex PCR; TCRdb's copy keeps in-frame clones and lacks some. The sample gives over 110,000 clones, about 91% of which show up once; roughly 9.9% is in the top ten. Source: peripheral blood, taken 28 days after the second AZD1222 dose. These receptors were obtained from an adult who received the AZD1222 COVID-19 vaccine.

The rearrangement links TRBV4-3 to TRBJ2-1, with D unresolved. Between the trimmed V and J ends, which lost 0 bases and 0 bases, there was a span of 15 bases. The CDR3 spans 18 residues. CDR1 and CDR2 (germline): LGHNA, YSLEER. The CDR3 DNA reads as TGCGCCAGCAGCCAAGATCATCAGAGCCACAGCTCCTACAATGAGCAGTTCTTC. This gives the protein CASSQDHQSHSSYNEQFF.

This clone was seen a single time. This chain connects TRBV3-1 (or the pseudogene TRBV3-2) to TRBJ2-2; tentatively, D is TRBD1 (6 bases). Germline V gene lookup returns CDR1 LGHDT and CDR2 YNNKEL (reference sequence). Trimming left V 2 bases short and J 4 bases short, with 8 bases between. This CDR3 comprises 14 residues. The CDR3 region is CASSQTGPTGELFF. CDR3 DNA sequence: TGTGCCAGCAGCCAAACAGGGCCCACCGGGGAGCTGTTTTTT.

This chain joins TRBV6-4 and TRBJ2-3; 15 positions agree with TRBD2. J lost 4 bases, V lost 6 bases, and 5 bases had no gene match. Germline V CDR1 and CDR2: MRHNA, SNTAGT. The CDR3 spans 16 residues. CDR3 nucleotides: TGTGCCAGCAGCGCCGGACTAGCGGGGGGGCCAGATACGCAGTATTTT. Its protein product is CASSAGLAGGPDTQYF.

The rearrangement uses TRBV7-9 and TRBJ1-2, with a tentative D call TRBD1 (5 bases). CDR3 length: 13 residues. Deletions cut 5 bases from V and 7 bases from J, with 14 bases between. Germline CDR1 SEHNR, CDR2 FQNEAQ (reference sequence). CDR3 bases: TGTGCCAGCAGCCCGGGACGTGTGCTTGGCTACACCTTC. This sequence encodes CASSPGRVLGYTF.

The V and J genes are TRBV3-1 (or the pseudogene TRBV3-2) and TRBJ2-5, with 9 bases aligning to TRBD2. The CDR3 spans 12 residues. V lost 1 base and J lost 13; bases outside the gene matches: 4. Germline V CDR1 and CDR2: LGHDT, YNNKEL (reference sequence). CDR3 amino acids: CASSQGGGGLYF. CDR3 bases: TGTGCCAGCAGCCAAGGCGGGGGGGGCCTGTACTTC.

The genes are TRBV28 and TRBJ2-6; unclear D gene. This CDR3 comprises 15 residues. Germline values: CDR1 MDHEN, CDR2 SYDVKM. Trimming removed 6 bases at V and 5 bases at J, with 14 bases between. As DNA, the CDR3 is TGTGCCAGCAGCCTCGCAACAAGGAGGGCCAACGTCCTGACTTTC. Its protein product is CASSLATRRANVLTF.

V is TRBV10-3 and J is TRBJ1-1, with 7 bases fitting TRBD1. The CDR3 covers 16 residues. CDR1 and CDR2 (germline): ENHRY, SYGVKD. The J segment lost 1 base and the V segment lost 7 bases, leaving 12 bases of the junction unmatched. In DNA, the CDR3 is TGTGCCATCACTGACAGGGTAATCTTATCGAACACTGAAGCTTTCTTT. Its protein product is CAITDRVILSNTEAFF.

The chain joins TRBV10-2 to TRBJ1-2; 9 positions match TRBD1. With 7 bases clipped from V and 2 bases from J, the junction kept 2 bases outside the gene matches. Looked up from germline, CDR1 is WSHSY and CDR2 is SAAADI. There are 13 residues in the CDR3. The DNA for the CDR3 is TGCGCCAGCATCGACAGGGGGAACTATGGCTACACCTTC. This encodes CASIDRGNYGYTF.

The chain is built from TRBV4-1 and TRBJ1-1; the D gene is possibly TRBD1 (6 bases). Trimming left V 3 bases short and J 3 bases short, with 20 bases between. Germline V gene lookup returns CDR1 MGHRA and CDR2 YSYEKL. The CDR3 has 17 residues. The CDR3 region has the DNA TGCGCCAGCAGCCAGGATGATTTGGGGGGGGCGCACACTGAAGCTTTCTTT. It is translated as CASSQDDLGGAHTEAFF.

CDR3 nucleotides: TGTGCCAGCAGCTTTGGAGGGGCACTTAATGAAAAACTGTTTTTT. This encodes CASSFGGALNEKLFF. This sequence joins TRBV5-6 and TRBJ1-4; D perhaps matches TRBD1 (5 bases). Germline-derived CDR1 and CDR2 are SGHDT and YYEEEE. CDR3 size: 15 residues. V was trimmed by 2 bases and J by 4 bases, leaving 12 bases between them.

The chain joins TRBV7-3 to TRBJ2-2; the D is unclear. The germline gives CDR1 SGHTA, CDR2 FQGTGA. Trimming pared 1 base from V and 6 bases from J, leaving 18 bases between. The CDR3 is made up of 17 amino acids. This chain's CDR3 is CASSLRFGVSGAGELFF. The CDR3 nucleotides are TGTGCCAGCAGCTTAAGATTTGGAGTATCGGGCGCCGGGGAGCTGTTTTTT. The full variable domain, its missing parts supplied by reference TRBV7-3 and TRBJ2-2, is GAGVSQTPSNKVTEKGKYVELRCDPISGHTALYWYRQSLGQGPEFLIYFQGTGAADDSGLPNDRFFAVRPEGSVSTLKIQRTERGDSAVYLCASSLRFGVSGAGELFFGEGSRLTVL.

J is TRBJ2-2 and V is TRBV28; tentatively, D is TRBD1 (6 bases). CDR1 is MDHEN, CDR2 SYDVKM, per germline. V dropped 6 bases and J dropped 1 base, with 9 bases sitting between them. The length of the CDR3 is 14 residues. CDR3 loop: CASSSGQNTGELFF. CDR3 in DNA: TGTGCCAGCAGCTCGGGACAGAACACCGGGGAGCTGTTTTTT.

The rearrangement joins TRBV10-1 to TRBJ2-7; the match to TRBD2 covers 9 bases. The V segment lost 4 bases and the J segment 5 bases; nucleotides outside the gene matches: 12. The germline V gene has CDR1 WNHNN and CDR2 SYGVQD (reference sequence). This CDR3 region has 16 residues. DNA of the CDR3: TGCGCCAGCAGTGTCGGGGTTAGCGGGAGACTTGACGAGCAGTACTTC. Its protein is CASSVGVSGRLDEQYF.

This clone is a singleton in its sample. This chain joins TRBV5-8 and TRBJ1-1, with unresolved D. V lost 0 bases and J lost 2, with 14 bases in between. The CDR3 covers 16 residues. Germline V CDR1 and CDR2: SGHTS, YDEGEE. CDR3 bases: TGTGCCAGCAGCTTGGGGGCCCAGATGTTTAACACTGAAGCTTTCTTT. Translation gives CASSLGAQMFNTEAFF.